This TCR beta chain comes out of a study of blood T cell repertoires in COVID-19. About the study: From the United States, Italy and Spain came samples of acute and convalescent COVID-19.

Repertoires were generated with immunoSEQ multiplex PCR, while TCRdb's copy carries only in-frame clones and drops some. The data show 150,000 to 200,000 clones, with around 89% seen just once and about 4.2% held by the top ten. Germline V gene lookup returns CDR1 MNHNS and CDR2 SASEGT. This CDR3 is 17 amino acids long. V lost 2 bases, J lost 1 base, and 9 bases stayed unmatched. This clonotype originated in a human donor in a cohort sampled during active COVID-19. This chain uses TRBV6-1 with TRBJ1-1; 8 nucleotides line up with TRBD1. Sequencing was performed on peripheral blood. CDR3 in amino acids: CASSEPTSGTGNTEAFF. CDR3 DNA sequence: TGTGCCAGCAGTGAACCGACCTCCGGGACAGGGAACACTGAAGCTTTCTTT.